The sequence of this T cell receptor beta chain was determined in a study of identifying expanded T cells in peripheral blood. TCRdb keeps only in-frame clones here, not all; method: immunoSEQ multiplex PCR. The sample lists approximately 100,000 clones; roughly 87% were seen once. Material for sequencing was blood. The sequence was collected from a person between 18 and 70 years old in good health.

The CDR3, as DNA: TGTGCCAGCAGTTACTCAGGGGGCGCGTACACTGAAGCTTTCTTT. Its protein is CASSYSGGAYTEAFF. The chain couples TRBV6-5 to TRBJ1-1; TRBD1 aligns across 7 bases. The germline V gene has CDR1 MNHEY and CDR2 SVGAGI. V was clipped by 0 bases and J by 3 bases; unmatched bases: 4. The CDR3 consists of 15 residues.